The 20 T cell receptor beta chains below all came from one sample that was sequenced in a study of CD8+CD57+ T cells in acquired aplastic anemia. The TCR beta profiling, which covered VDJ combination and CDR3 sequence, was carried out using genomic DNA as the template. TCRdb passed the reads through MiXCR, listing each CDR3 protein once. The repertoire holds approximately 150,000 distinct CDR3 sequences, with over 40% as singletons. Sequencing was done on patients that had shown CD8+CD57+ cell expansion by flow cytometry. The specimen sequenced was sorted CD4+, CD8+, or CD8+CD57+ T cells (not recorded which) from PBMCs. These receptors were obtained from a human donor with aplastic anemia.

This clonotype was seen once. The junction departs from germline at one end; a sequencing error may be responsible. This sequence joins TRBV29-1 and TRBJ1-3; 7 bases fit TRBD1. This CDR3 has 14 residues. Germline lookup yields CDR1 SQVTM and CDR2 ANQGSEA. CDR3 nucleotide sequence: TGCCGCGTTGAATCCCCGAGACAGGGTTACACCATATATTTT. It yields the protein CRVESPRQGYTIYF.

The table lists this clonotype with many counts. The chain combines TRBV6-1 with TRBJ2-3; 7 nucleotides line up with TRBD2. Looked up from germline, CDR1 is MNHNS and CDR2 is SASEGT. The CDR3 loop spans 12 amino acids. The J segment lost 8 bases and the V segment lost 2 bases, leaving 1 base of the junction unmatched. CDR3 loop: CASSESGGTQYF. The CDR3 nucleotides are TGTGCCAGCAGTGAATCGGGGGGTACGCAGTATTTT.

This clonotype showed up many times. The CDR3 spells CASSLGHSLNTEAFF. DNA of the CDR3: TGCGCCAGCAGCTTGGGACACTCTCTGAACACTGAAGCTTTCTTT. The J gene is TRBJ1-1, the V gene TRBV5-1; D is ambiguous. The length of the CDR3 is 15 residues. Germline loops: CDR1 SGHRS, CDR2 YFSETQ. Trimming took off 0 bases at V and 0 bases at J, with 9 bases between the two ends.

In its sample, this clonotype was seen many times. The CDR3 DNA follows: TGTGCCAGCACTTCAGGGGTAGGGGGCAACTATGGCTACACCTTC. This encodes CASTSGVGGNYGYTF. The chain is built from TRBV7-2 and TRBJ1-2; 7 bases fit TRBD1. With 7 bases clipped from V and 2 bases from J, the junction kept 10 bases outside the gene matches. Germline assignment: CDR1 SGHTA and CDR2 FQGNSA. The CDR3 totals 15 residues.

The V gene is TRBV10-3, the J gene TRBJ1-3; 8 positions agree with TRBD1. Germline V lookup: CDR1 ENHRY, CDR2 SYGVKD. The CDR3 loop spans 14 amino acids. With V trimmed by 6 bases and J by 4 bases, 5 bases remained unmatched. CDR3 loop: CAIRTDRAGNTIYF. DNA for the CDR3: TGTGCCATCAGGACGGACAGGGCGGGAAACACCATATATTTT.

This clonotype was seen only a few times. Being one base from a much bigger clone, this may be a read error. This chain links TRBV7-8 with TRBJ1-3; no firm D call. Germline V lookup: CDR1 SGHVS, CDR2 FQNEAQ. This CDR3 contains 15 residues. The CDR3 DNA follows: TGTGCCAGCAGACCGGCCCCGGAAGCTGGAAACACCTTATATTTT. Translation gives CASRPAPEAGNTLYF.

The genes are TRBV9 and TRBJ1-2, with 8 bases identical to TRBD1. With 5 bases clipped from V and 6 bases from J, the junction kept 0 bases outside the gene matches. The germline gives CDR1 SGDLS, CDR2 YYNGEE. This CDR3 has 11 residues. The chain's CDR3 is CASRDRDGYTF. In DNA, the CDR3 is TGTGCCAGCAGGGACAGGGATGGCTACACCTTC.

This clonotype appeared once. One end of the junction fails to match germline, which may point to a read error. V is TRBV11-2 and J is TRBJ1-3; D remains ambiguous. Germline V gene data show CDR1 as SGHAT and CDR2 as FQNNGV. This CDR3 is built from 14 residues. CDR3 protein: CASNAGSPGNTIYF. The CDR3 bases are TGTGCCAGCAACGCGGGGAGCCCTGGAAACACCATATACTTT.

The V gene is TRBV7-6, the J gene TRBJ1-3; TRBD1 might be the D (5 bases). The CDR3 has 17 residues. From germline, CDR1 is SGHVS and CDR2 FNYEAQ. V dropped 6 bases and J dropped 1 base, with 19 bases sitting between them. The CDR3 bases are TGTGCCAGCAGTGAAGCGCTTCCAGGGAGGTCTGGAAACACCATATATTTT. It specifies CASSEALPGRSGNTIYF.

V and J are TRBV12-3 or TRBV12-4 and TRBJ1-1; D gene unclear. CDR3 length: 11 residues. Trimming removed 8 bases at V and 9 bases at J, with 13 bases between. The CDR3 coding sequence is TGTGCCAGCCAAGAAACAGCGAAAGCTTTCTTT. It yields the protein CASQETAKAFF.

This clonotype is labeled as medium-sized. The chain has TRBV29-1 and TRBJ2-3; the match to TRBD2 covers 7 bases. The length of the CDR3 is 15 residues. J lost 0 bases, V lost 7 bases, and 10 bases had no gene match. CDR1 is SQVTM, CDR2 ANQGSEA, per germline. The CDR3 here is CSEASGTSSTDTQYF. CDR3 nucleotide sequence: TGCAGCGAGGCAAGCGGGACCTCTAGCACAGATACGCAGTATTTT.

CDR3 bases: TGCAGTGCGCGGCAAGAATACGAGCAGTACTTC. As protein: CSARQEYEQYF. The chain recombines TRBV20-1 with TRBJ2-7; no firm D call. Trimming pared 6 bases from V and 4 bases from J, leaving 10 bases between. Germline V gene data show CDR1 as DFQATT and CDR2 as SNEGSKA (reference sequence). The CDR3 covers 11 residues.

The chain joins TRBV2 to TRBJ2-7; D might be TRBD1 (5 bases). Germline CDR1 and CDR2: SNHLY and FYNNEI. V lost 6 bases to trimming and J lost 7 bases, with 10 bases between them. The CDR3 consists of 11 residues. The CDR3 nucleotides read TGTGCCAGCAGCCTAGGGGTTGAGCAGTACGTC. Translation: CASSLGVEQYV.

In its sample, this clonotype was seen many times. The CDR3 reads CASSLGLAGGAYNEQFF. In DNA, the CDR3 is TGTGCCAGCAGCTTAGGACTAGCGGGGGGGGCTTACAATGAGCAGTTCTTC. The chain has TRBV11-2 and TRBJ2-1; TRBD2 agrees at 14 bases. J gave up 4 bases and V 1 base, and 3 bases lay outside the gene matches. The CDR3 contains 17 residues. Germline CDR1 reads SGHAT; CDR2 reads FQNNGV.

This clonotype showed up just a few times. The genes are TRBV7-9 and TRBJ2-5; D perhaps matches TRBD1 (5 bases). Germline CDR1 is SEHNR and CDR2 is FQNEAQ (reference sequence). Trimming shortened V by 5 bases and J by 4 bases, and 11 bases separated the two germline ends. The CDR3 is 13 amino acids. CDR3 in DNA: TGTGCCAGCAGCGGCAGGGTGGGAGAGACCCAGTACTTC. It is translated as CASSGRVGETQYF.

The CDR3 nucleotides read TGTGCCATCCGGGCTAGCGGGAAAGAGACCCAGTACTTC. Its protein product is CAIRASGKETQYF. V is TRBV10-3 and J is TRBJ2-5, with 9 bases aligning to TRBD2. Germline V gene sequence: CDR1 ENHRY, CDR2 SYGVKD. The J segment lost 3 bases and the V segment lost 8 bases, leaving 4 bases of the junction unmatched. CDR3 length: 13 residues.

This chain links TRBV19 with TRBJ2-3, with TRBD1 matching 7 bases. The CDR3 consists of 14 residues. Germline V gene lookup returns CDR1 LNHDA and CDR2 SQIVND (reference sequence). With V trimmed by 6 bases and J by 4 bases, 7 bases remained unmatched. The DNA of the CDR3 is TGTGCCAGTAGCAACCGACAGGGCGCAGATACGCAGTATTTT. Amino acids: CASSNRQGADTQYF.

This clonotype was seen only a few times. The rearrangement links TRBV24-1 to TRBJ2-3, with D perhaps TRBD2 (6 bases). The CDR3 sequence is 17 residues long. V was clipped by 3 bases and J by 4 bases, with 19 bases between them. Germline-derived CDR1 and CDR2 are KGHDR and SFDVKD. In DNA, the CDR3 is TGTGCCACCAGTGATCCCACTGAGGGGAGGTGGGCAGATACGCAGTATTTT. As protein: CATSDPTEGRWADTQYF.

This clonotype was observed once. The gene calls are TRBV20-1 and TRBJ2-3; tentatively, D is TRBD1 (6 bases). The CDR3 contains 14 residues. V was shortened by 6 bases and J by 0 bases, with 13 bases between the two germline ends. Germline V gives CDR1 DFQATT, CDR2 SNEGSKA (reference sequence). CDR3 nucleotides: TGCAGTGCACAGGGCACACCCAGCACAGATACGCAGTATTTT. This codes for CSAQGTPSTDTQYF.

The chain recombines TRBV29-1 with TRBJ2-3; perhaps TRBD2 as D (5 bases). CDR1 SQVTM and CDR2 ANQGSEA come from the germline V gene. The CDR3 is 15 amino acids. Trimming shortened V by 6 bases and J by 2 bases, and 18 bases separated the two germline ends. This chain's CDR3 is CSVDPPEEPTDTQYF. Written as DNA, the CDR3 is TGCAGCGTGGATCCCCCGGAGGAACCCACAGATACGCAGTATTTT.